The sequence of this T cell receptor beta chain was determined in a study of breast tumors, draining lymph nodes, adjacent tissues. Overall study findings and caveats: Tumors had less TCR diversity than lymph nodes, more than nontumor tissue.

This clonotype was counted many times. The antigen remains undetermined. TCRdb used MiXCR to reprocess the multiplex PCR reads, holding one entry per CDR3 protein. The sample lists approximately 37,000 distinct CDR3 sequences; 36% were seen once. The ends were cut back, 1 base at V and 5 bases at J, with 5 bases in the middle. The CDR3 has 12 residues. Germline CDR1 reads SEHNR; CDR2 reads FQNEAQ (reference sequence). Material: breast tumor tissue. This TCR was recovered from a female donor with breast cancer. Some clones in this sample may be carry-over from other donors' samples. V and J are TRBV7-9 and TRBJ2-5; D call uncertain. CDR3 bases: TGTGCCAGCAGCTTAGGTTCGGAGACCCAGTACTTC. Its protein is CASSLGSETQYF. The full variable domain, in which reference TRBV7-9 and TRBJ2-5 provide the parts outside the CDR3, is DTGVSQNPRHKITKRGQNVTFRCDPISEHNRLYWYRQTLGQGPEFLTYFQNEAQLEKSRLLSDRFSAERPKGSFSTLEIQRTEQGDSAMYLCASSLGSETQYFGPGTRLLVL.